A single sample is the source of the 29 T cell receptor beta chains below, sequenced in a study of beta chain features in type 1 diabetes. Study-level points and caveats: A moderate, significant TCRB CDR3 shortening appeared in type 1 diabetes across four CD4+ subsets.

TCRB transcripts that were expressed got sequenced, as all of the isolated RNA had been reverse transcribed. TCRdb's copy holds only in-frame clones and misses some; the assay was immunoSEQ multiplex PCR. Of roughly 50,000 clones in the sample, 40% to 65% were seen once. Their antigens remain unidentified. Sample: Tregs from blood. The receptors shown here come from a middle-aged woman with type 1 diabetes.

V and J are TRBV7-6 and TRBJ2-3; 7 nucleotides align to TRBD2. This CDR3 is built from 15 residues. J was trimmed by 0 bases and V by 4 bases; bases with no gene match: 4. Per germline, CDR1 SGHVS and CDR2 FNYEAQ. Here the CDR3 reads CASSSGTTSTDTQYF. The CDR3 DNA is TGTGCCAGCAGCTCCGGGACTACCAGCACAGATACGCAGTATTTT.

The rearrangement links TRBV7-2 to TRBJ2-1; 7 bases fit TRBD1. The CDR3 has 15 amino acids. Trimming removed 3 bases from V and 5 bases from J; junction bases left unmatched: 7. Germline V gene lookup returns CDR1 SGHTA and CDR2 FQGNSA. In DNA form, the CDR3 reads TGTGCCAGCAGCTTCCGACAGGGTCTAGACAATGAGCAGTTCTTC. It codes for CASSFRQGLDNEQFF.

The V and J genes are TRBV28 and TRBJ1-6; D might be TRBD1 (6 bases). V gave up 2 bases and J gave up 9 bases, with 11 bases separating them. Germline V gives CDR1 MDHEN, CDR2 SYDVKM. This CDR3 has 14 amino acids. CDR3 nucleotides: TGTGCCAGCAGTTTAACACAGGGATTTTCACCCCTCCACTTT. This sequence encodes CASSLTQGFSPLHF.

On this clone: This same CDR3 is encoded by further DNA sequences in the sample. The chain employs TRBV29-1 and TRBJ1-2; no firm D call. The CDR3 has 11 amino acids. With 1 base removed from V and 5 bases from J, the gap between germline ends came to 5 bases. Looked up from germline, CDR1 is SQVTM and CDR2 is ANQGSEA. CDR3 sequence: CSVEGGYGYTF. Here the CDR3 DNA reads TGCAGCGTTGAAGGAGGGTATGGCTACACCTTC.

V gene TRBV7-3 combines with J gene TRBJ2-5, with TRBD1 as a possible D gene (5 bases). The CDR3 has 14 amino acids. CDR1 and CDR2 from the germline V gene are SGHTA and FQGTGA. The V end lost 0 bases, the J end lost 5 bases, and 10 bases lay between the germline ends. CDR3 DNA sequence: TGTGCCAGCAGCTTAACTCAGGGCGAGGAGACCCAGTACTTC. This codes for CASSLTQGEETQYF.

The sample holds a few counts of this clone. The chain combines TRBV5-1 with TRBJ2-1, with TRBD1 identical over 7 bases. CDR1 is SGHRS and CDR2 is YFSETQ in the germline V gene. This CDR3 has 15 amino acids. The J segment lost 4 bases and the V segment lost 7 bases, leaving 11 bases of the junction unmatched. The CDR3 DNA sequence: TGCGCCAGCGGGGCCGGGACAGCGATATACAATGAGCAGTTCTTC. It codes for CASGAGTAIYNEQFF.

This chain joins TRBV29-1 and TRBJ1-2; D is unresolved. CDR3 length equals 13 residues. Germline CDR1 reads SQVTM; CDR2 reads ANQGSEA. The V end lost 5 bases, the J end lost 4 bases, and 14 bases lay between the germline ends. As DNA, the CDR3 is TGCAGCGTTCTGACGGGATTTAGCTATGGCTACACCTTC. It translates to CSVLTGFSYGYTF.

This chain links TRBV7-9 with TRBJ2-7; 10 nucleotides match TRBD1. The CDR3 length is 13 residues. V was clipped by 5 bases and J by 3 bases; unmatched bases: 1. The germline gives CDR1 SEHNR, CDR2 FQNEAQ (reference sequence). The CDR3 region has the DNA TGTGCCAGCAGCCGGACAGGGGGCTACGAGCAGTACTTC. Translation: CASSRTGGYEQYF.

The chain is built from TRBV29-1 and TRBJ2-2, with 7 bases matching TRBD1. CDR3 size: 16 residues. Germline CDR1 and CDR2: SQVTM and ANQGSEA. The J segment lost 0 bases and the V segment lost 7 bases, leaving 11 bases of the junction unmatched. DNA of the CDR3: TGCAGCGCCAGGCGGGTGGGACAGTCGAACACCGGGGAGCTGTTTTTT. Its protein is CSARRVGQSNTGELFF.

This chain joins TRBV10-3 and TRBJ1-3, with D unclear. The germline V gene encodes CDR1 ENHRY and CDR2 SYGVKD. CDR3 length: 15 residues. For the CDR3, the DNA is TGTGCTGTCTCCGCCTCGGTCACTAGTGGAAACACCATATATTTT. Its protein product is CAVSASVTSGNTIYF.

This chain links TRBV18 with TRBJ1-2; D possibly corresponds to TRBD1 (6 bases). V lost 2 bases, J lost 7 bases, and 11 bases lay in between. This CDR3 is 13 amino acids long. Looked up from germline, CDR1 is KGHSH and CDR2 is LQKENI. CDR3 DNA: TGTGCCAGCTCACCAGAAGGGGGTCGTGGCTACACCTTC. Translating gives CASSPEGGRGYTF.

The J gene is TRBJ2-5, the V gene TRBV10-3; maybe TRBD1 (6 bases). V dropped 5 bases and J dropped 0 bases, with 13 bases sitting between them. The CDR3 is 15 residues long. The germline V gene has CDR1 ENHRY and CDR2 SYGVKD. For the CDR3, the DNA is TGTGCCATCAGTTCCGGGACAAATCACCAAGAGACCCAGTACTTC. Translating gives CAISSGTNHQETQYF.

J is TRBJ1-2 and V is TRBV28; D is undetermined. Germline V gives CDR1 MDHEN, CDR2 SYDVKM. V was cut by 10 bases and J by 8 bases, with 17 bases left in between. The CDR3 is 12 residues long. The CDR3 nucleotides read TGTGCCACCGCCGGGCCCCCGGGGGGCTACACCTTC. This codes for CATAGPPGGYTF.

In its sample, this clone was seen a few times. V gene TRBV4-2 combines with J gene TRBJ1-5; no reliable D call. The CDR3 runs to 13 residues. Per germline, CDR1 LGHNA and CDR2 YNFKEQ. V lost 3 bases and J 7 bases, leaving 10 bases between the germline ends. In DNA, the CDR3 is TGTGCCAGCAGCCAGGGCCAACGGCAGCCCCAGCATTTT. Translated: CASSQGQRQPQHF.

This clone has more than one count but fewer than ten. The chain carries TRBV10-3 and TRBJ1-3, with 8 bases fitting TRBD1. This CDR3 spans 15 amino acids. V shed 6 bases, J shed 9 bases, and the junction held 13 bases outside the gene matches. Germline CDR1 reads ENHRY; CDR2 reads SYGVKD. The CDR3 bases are TGTGCCATCAGCGACTTCAGGGGGCTCGGGAGCACCATATATTTT. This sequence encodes CAISDFRGLGSTIYF.

The CDR3 bases are TGTGCCAGCAGCTTAGGGACAGGGCCTGAAGCTTTCTTT. This encodes CASSLGTGPEAFF. The rearrangement joins TRBV7-9 to TRBJ1-1, with TRBD1 matching over 8 bases. The CDR3 runs 13 residues. Germline trimming cut 1 base from V and 6 bases from J; bases unmatched to any gene: 1. CDR1 and CDR2 from the germline V gene are SEHNR and FQNEAQ (reference sequence).

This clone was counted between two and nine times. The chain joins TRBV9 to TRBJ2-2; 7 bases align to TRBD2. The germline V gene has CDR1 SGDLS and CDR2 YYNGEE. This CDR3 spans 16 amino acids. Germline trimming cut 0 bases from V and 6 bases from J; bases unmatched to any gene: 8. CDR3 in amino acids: CASSVDGGSISGELFF. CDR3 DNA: TGTGCCAGCAGCGTAGATGGCGGGAGTATTTCCGGGGAGCTGTTTTTT.

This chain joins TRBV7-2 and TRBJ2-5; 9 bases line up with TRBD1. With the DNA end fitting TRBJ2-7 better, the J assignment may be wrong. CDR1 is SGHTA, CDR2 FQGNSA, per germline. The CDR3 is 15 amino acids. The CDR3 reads CASSADRGSSNEQYF. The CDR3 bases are TGTGCCAGCAGCGCGGACAGGGGTTCAAGTAACGAGCAGTACTTC.

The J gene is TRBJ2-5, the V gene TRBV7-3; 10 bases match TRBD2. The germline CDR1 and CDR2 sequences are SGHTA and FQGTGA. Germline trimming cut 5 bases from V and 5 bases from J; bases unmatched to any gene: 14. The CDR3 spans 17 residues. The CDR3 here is CASSLGTRAGGVETQYF. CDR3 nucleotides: TGTGCCAGCAGCCTAGGCACACGAGCGGGGGGGGTGGAGACCCAGTACTTC.

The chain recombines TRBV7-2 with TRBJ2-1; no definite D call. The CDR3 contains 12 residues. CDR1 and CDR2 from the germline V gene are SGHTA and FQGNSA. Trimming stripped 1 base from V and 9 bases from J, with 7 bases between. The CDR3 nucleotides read TGTGCCAGCAGCTTAGACACAAGTGAGCAGTTCTTC. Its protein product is CASSLDTSEQFF.

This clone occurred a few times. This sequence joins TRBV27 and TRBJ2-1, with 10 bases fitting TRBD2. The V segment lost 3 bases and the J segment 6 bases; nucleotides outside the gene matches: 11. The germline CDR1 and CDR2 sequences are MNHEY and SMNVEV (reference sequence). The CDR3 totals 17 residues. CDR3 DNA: TGTGCCAGCAGTTTCTGGTCTAGCGGGAGAGGCTCCAATGAGCAGTTCTTC. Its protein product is CASSFWSSGRGSNEQFF.

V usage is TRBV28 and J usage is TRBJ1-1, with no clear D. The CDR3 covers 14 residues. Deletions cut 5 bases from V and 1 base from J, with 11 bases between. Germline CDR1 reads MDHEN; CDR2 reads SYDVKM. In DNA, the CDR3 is TGTGCCAGCAGTGACACCACACGGAACACTGAAGCTTTCTTT. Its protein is CASSDTTRNTEAFF.

The CDR3 region has the DNA TGTGCCAGCAGCTTAGGCGGGAGTCAGCCCCAGCATTTT. Translating gives CASSLGGSQPQHF. The chain employs TRBV7-2 and TRBJ1-5, with no clear D. This CDR3 is 13 amino acids long. Per germline, CDR1 SGHTA and CDR2 FQGNSA. Trimming cost V 1 base and J 6 bases, with 7 bases left between them.

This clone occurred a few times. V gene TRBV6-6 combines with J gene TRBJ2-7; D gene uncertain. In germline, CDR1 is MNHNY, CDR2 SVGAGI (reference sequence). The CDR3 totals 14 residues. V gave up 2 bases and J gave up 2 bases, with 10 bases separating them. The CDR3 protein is CASSYVRQTYEQYF. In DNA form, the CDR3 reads TGTGCCAGCAGTTACGTGCGGCAGACCTACGAGCAGTACTTC.

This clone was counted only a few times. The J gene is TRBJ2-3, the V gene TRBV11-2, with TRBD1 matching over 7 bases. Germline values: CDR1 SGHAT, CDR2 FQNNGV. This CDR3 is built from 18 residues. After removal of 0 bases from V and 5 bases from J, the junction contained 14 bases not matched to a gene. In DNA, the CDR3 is TGTGCCAGCAGCTTAGATACGCCGGGACCAGGGGGTGTAGATACGCAGTATTTT. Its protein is CASSLDTPGPGGVDTQYF.

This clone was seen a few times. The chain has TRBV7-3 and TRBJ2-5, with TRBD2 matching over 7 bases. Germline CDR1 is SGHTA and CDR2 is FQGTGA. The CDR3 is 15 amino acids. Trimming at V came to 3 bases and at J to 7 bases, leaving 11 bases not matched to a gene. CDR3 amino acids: CASSFPGRPGRTQYF. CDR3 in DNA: TGTGCCAGCAGCTTCCCCGGGAGGCCGGGGCGGACCCAGTACTTC.

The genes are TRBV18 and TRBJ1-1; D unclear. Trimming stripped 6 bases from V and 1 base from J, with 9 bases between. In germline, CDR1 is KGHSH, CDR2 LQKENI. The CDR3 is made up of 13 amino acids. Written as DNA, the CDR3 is TGTGCCAGCTCGCAGGAGGGGAACACTGAAGCTTTCTTT. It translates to CASSQEGNTEAFF.

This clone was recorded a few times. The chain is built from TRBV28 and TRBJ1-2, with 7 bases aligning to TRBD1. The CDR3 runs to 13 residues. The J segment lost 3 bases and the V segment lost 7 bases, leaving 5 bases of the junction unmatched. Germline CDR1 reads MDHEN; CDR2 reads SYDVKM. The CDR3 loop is CASTSGGHYGYTF. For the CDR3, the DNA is TGTGCCAGCACTTCAGGGGGTCACTATGGCTACACCTTC.

CDR3 sequence (DNA): TGTGCCAGCAGCTTCATCCGGGATTCTCGAGGACGGTCTGAAGCTTTCTTT. Its protein product is CASSFIRDSRGRSEAFF. The chain is built from TRBV9 and TRBJ1-1; D not certain. Germline V CDR1 and CDR2: SGDLS, YYNGEE. Trimming took off 4 bases at V and 6 bases at J, with 25 bases between the two ends. The CDR3 sequence is 17 residues long.